This TCR beta chain was profiled in a study of T cells in Graves' hyperthyroidism and ophthalmopathy. Overall study: Peripheral blood draws took place at initial diagnosis, ahead of any treatment.

Findings and limits, study-wide: Blood shared most expanded thyroid clonotypes above 0.001. In validation, the model predicted ophthalmopathy. These predictions came a median roughly 6.5 months before onset. Separating ophthalmopathy from stable hyperthyroidism was achieved by a 13 V-J model.

There were TCR beta CDR3 regions amplified from RNA transcripts. HTBI primers were the set used in a first-round RT-PCR of the TCR CDR3. TCRdb recomputed calls from the multiplex PCR reads with MiXCR, one row per CDR3 protein. This table holds hundreds of thousands of distinct CDR3 sequences, about a fifth found once. This clonotype occurred a few times. The antigen is not known. Sequenced sample: blood. This sequence originates from a man aged 25-40 years with Graves' ophthalmopathy.

CDR3 in amino acids: CASSLGQERTDTQYF. Written as DNA, the CDR3 is TGCGCCAGCAGCTTGGGGCAGGAGCGCACAGATACGCAGTATTTT. The J gene is TRBJ2-3, the V gene TRBV5-1; D is uncertain. V lost 0 bases, J lost 1 base, and 9 bases lay in between. The CDR3 is 15 residues long. Germline CDR1 reads SGHRS; CDR2 reads YFSETQ.